Listed here is a single T cell receptor (beta chain). This clonotype was counted between two and nine times. Its antigen has not been determined. Base qualities are missing; no much larger clone stands one base away. These data originate in a study of T-cell reconstitution after alpha-beta-depleted transplantation in children (dated by TCRdb to about 2016). At the level of the whole study: Using TCR repertoire profiling, the study quantitatively followed how T-cell immune reconstitution unfolded in children after TCRalphabeta/CD19-depleted allogeneic hematopoietic cell transplantation.

The library was prepared using PCR. The data were produced on an Illumina HiSeq 2500. TCR libraries were prepared with molecular barcoding, using unique molecular identifiers to normalize TCRbeta repertoire quantification. The public reads were reprocessed in TCRdb via fastp at Q25 and MiXCR, keeping in-frame beta chains. Records with the same CDR3 protein are collapsed into one entry carrying the most frequent genes and DNA. The sample data list some 390,000 distinct CDR3 sequences, and roughly 22% of these were observed just once. Clones ranked in the top ten supply 3% to 4% of the sample. Germline trimming amounts to 3 bases on V and 0 bases on J, with 7 as the count of junction bases outside the gene matches. Taken from the germline V gene (reference sequence), the CDR1 and CDR2 loops are SGHAT and FQDESV. There are 18 amino acids in the CDR3, from cysteine to phenylalanine inclusive. Just the 54-base CDR3 DNA is kept, in frame starting at base 1.

The input for sequencing was PBMCs from the stem cell graft donor, taken from the stem cell graft. This clonotype was sampled from a human donor who donated a stem cell graft to a child with acute myeloid leukemia. The chain couples TRBV11-1 to TRBJ2-6, and 8 junctional nucleotides match TRBD1. The nucleotide sequence is TGTGCCAGCAGCTTTAGGGACAGGAGAAGCTCTGGGGCCAACGTCCTGACTTTC. Its coded protein is CASSFRDRRSSGANVLTF.